Listed here are 11 T cell receptor beta chains from one sample, sequenced in a study of early T cells in non-severe SARS-CoV-2 infection. MiXCR was run by TCRdb on the 5' RACE reads, yielding one entry per CDR3 protein. The repertoire includes about 130,000 distinct CDR3 sequences, under 15% of them detected once, and 20% to 25% sits in the top ten. The sequencing input was whole blood. The receptors come from an adult who was a healthcare worker with PCR-confirmed SARS-CoV-2 infection or an uninfected control (not recorded which).

V and J are TRBV5-1 and TRBJ2-1; tentatively, D is TRBD2 (5 bases). The V and J ends lost 2 bases and 0 bases respectively, with 9 bases between them. Germline V gene lookup returns CDR1 SGHRS and CDR2 YFSETQ. The CDR3 loop spans 15 amino acids. The CDR3 bases are TGCGCCAGCAGCTTTCCTGGGAGCTCCTACAATGAGCAGTTCTTC. Translated, it gives CASSFPGSSYNEQFF.

This clonotype showed up just a few times. The chain uses TRBV9 and TRBJ2-1, with 12 bases matching TRBD2. The germline V gene has CDR1 SGDLS and CDR2 YYNGEE. V was clipped by 4 bases and J by 4 bases; unmatched bases: 6. The CDR3 runs to 16 residues. For the CDR3, the DNA is TGTGCCAGCAGCCCCCGGCTAGCGGGGGGGTACAATGAGCAGTTCTTC. This codes for CASSPRLAGGYNEQFF.

This clonotype was picked up many times. V gene TRBV5-1 combines with J gene TRBJ1-6, with D possibly TRBD1 on 5 matching bases. Germline V gives CDR1 SGHRS, CDR2 YFSETQ. V lost 0 bases and J 9 bases, leaving 10 bases between the germline ends. This CDR3 spans 14 amino acids. The CDR3 here is CASSLEAGSSPLHF. For the CDR3, the DNA is TGCGCCAGCAGCTTGGAGGCAGGGTCTTCACCCCTCCACTTT.

This clonotype was seen more than once but under ten times. The chain is built from TRBV20-1 and TRBJ1-6; D unresolved. Deletions cut 6 bases from V and 0 bases from J, with 9 bases between. Germline values: CDR1 DFQATT, CDR2 SNEGSKA (reference sequence). The CDR3 length is 14 residues. CDR3 residues: CSALSSSYNSPLHF. Here the CDR3 DNA reads TGCAGTGCGTTGTCGAGCTCCTATAATTCACCCCTCCACTTT.

This clonotype was seen a handful of times. V usage is TRBV29-1 and J usage is TRBJ2-1, with D uncertain. The V end was cut by 7 bases, the J end by 6 bases, with 13 bases between. The CDR3 runs 12 residues. CDR1 and CDR2 from the germline V gene are SQVTM and ANQGSEA. This CDR3 reads CSAGSGTNEQFF. For the CDR3, the DNA is TGCAGCGCCGGTTCAGGTACCAATGAGCAGTTCTTC.

The rearrangement links TRBV5-1 to TRBJ1-1; 7 bases are shared with TRBD1. With 2 bases clipped from V and 5 bases from J, the junction kept 6 bases outside the gene matches. CDR3 size: 14 residues. The germline gives CDR1 SGHRS, CDR2 YFSETQ. This chain's CDR3 is CASSLRQGETEAFF. The CDR3 DNA reads as TGCGCCAGCAGCTTAAGACAGGGTGAGACTGAAGCTTTCTTT.

In this sample, this clonotype turned up a few times. In DNA, the CDR3 is TGTGCCAGCAGCTTAGCGGGACCCGAAGCTTTCTTT. Protein sequence: CASSLAGPEAFF. The chain links TRBV7-9 to TRBJ1-1; perhaps TRBD1 as D (5 bases). Germline CDR1 reads SEHNR; CDR2 reads FQNEAQ (reference sequence). V lost 0 bases, J lost 8 bases, and 7 bases lay in between. This CDR3 comprises 12 residues.

This clonotype was seen ten or more times. The chain recombines TRBV18 with TRBJ2-3; no reliable D call. CDR1 is KGHSH, CDR2 LQKENI, per germline. Trimming cost V 3 bases and J 2 bases, with 27 bases left between them. The CDR3 has 20 residues. The CDR3 is CASSPRLVGYSSVLTDTQYF. Here the CDR3 DNA reads TGTGCCAGCTCACCGAGGCTAGTGGGGTACTCGAGCGTCCTCACAGATACGCAGTATTTT.

The J gene is TRBJ1-5, the V gene TRBV4-1, with D hard to call. V gave up 1 base and J gave up 1 base, with 5 bases separating them. Germline V gene lookup returns CDR1 MGHRA and CDR2 YSYEKL. The CDR3 is made up of 14 amino acids. The CDR3 DNA follows: TGCGCCAGCAGCCAAGGGAGCAGCAATCAGCCCCAGCATTTT. Amino acids: CASSQGSSNQPQHF.

This clonotype was counted only a few times. This sequence joins TRBV11-3 and TRBJ2-2; D is uncertain. The CDR3 spans 15 residues. Trimming removed 10 bases at V and 0 bases at J, with 15 bases between. Per germline, CDR1 SGHNT and CDR2 YENEEA. The CDR3 loop is CATSTSAANTGELFF. Written as DNA, the CDR3 is TGTGCCACTTCGACCAGCGCCGCGAACACCGGGGAGCTGTTTTTT.

The V gene is TRBV20-1, the J gene TRBJ1-1; D ambiguous. The CDR3 spans 13 residues. Trimming removed 6 bases from V and 7 bases from J, with 18 bases in between. CDR1 DFQATT and CDR2 SNEGSKA come from the germline V gene (reference sequence). This CDR3 is CSAPLNGPNEAFF. The CDR3 DNA reads as TGCAGTGCGCCACTCAACGGGCCCAATGAAGCTTTCTTT.